This T cell receptor (beta chain) was retrieved from a study of T cells in Graves' hyperthyroidism and ophthalmopathy (dated by TCRdb to between 2018 and 2021). About the study as a whole: Peripheral blood was sampled at the time of initial diagnosis, prior to any treatment. To identify TCR V-J signatures that set the groups apart, the researchers used a discovery cohort of 90 to 100 patients, made up of 43 with Graves' ophthalmopathy and approximately 57 with stable Graves' hyperthyroidism. The approximately 100 discovery patients were randomly divided into training and test sets at a 7:3 ratio. After blood sampling, hyperthyroidism patients were treated with methimazole at a starting dose of 30 mg daily, and ophthalmopathy patients were treated with high-dose intravenous methylprednisolone. Thyroid tissue and blood T-cell repertoires from more than 5 Graves' hyperthyroidism patients were also compared in the study. An independent validation cohort of about 20 hyperthyroidism patients and about 16 patients who later progressed to ophthalmopathy tested prospective prediction of ophthalmopathy. According to the paper, TCR Vbeta CDR3 sequencing was carried out on 135 peripheral blood samples, which came from 40 to 45 ophthalmopathy, fewer than 80 hyperthyroidism and approximately 17 progressor patients.

Reading the germline V gene gives CDR1 MNHEY and CDR2 SVGEGT. Trimming removed 0 bases from V and 6 bases from J, leaving 10 bases between the germline ends. The CDR3 contains 14 residues, cysteine and phenylalanine counted. Just the 42-base CDR3 DNA is kept, in frame starting at base 1. Ophthalmopathy patients had moderately to severely active disease, with a Clinical Activity Score of 3 or more, a NOSPECS grade of 4 or more, and a disease duration of less than 3 months. Exclusion was applied to patients with uncontrolled infections, other autoimmune diseases, pregnancy or lactation. Diagnoses were established on the basis of clinical symptoms, serum thyroxine and TRAb, thyroid ultrasound, and orbital computed tomography. PBMCs were separated from around 9.1 ml of fresh peripheral blood using Ficoll-Paque density gradient centrifugation. Total RNA was extracted with Trizol reagent, and quality was checked on an Agilent 2100 Bioanalyzer.

The TCR beta CDR3 regions were amplified from RNA transcripts. A first-round RT-PCR of the TCR CDR3 used the HTBI primer set with the Qiagen OneStep RT-PCR kit. Libraries were constructed in a second round of multiplex PCR, after which size selection and purification were performed. Paired-end sequencing of the libraries was performed with 100 bp reads on an Illumina HiSeq2000. The source study handled its data this way. Raw data were processed with SOAPnuke, discarding reads with adapters, uncalled bases, mean Phred below 15, or no exact constant-primer or identifier match. High-quality paired reads were merged using COPE v1.2.5, and each unique nucleotide sequence was defined as a clonotype. MiTCR v1.1 was used to align clonotypes to the IMGT TRBV, TRBD and TRBJ reference segments. Only V-J combinations with frequency above 0.0001, covering 99% to 99.2% of repertoires, were analysed. The TCS score was defined as F50 (clonal expansion) divided by E x V (chaos), with BLOSUM62-based TCRdist calculated between CDR3 peptides within each V-J. Welch's t-statistics and random forest reduced several hundred V-J features to 13, which were used in a naive Bayes classifier (R e1071). Using fastp trimming at Q25 and MiXCR clonotype assembly, TCRdb reanalyzed the public sequencing data and kept in-frame beta chains. Rows are combined by CDR3 protein, so each entry shows the most common genes and DNA. It is TCRdb's table, rather than the study itself, that gives the V and J calls and clone size. This sample lists hundreds of thousands of distinct CDR3 sequences; just under 20% were detected once. Roughly 44% of the sample is taken by the ten largest.

Turning to this clonotype: The antigen it recognizes is unknown. One base away lies a much larger clone, so this may be a sequencing read error.

The investigation overall reported the following: Ophthalmopathy was separated from stable hyperthyroidism by a 13 V-J signature model, with approximately 86% sensitivity and 81% to 82% specificity obtained in cross-validation and 80%/75% obtained in testing. In validation, the model predicted progression to ophthalmopathy with around 71% sensitivity and roughly 72% specificity, a median of about 6.7 months before onset. Sample size was not statistically predetermined, and investigators were not blinded to group allocation. Most expanded thyroid clonotypes (frequency above 0.001) were also found in blood, which suggests that blood repertoires may mirror thyroid immune responses.

Sequenced material: blood. The receptor's source is a man aged 35 to 55 with Graves' ophthalmopathy. This chain joins TRBV6-2 or TRBV6-3 to TRBJ2-3; too little of a D gene remains to name it. The CDR3 here reads CASSYSTPSDTQYF. The DNA reads TGTGCCAGCAGTTACTCGACCCCTTCCGATACGCAGTATTTT.